The present T cell receptor (beta chain) was sequenced within a study of response to subunit inactivated influenza vaccine. Points from the study as a whole: Authors suggested seasonal influenza vaccinations each recruit few new T cells.

Remarks on this clonotype: Its antigen is not identified.

The CDR3 extends over 15 amino acids. The germline V gene has CDR1 SGHKS and CDR2 YYEKEE (reference sequence). With 0 bases removed from V and 2 bases from J, the gap between germline ends came to 11 bases. TCRdb re-derived calls from the RT-PCR reads in MiXCR, one entry per CDR3 protein. The data hold roughly 760,000 distinct CDR3 sequences, with 21% observed a single time. The chain joins TRBV5-5 to TRBJ1-1, with D possibly TRBD1 on 6 matching bases. The material was PBMCs from blood, obtained roughly 5 days after vaccination. The receptor was isolated from a man aged 50-60 years who received an inactivated influenza vaccine. The CDR3 DNA is TGTGCCAGCAGCTTGGCACAGGGTTATAACACTGAAGCTTTCTTT. Translation gives CASSLAQGYNTEAFF.